This is a list of T cell receptor beta chains from one sample in a study of blood T cells in healthy people across ages. TCRdb recomputed calls from the 5' RACE reads with MiXCR, one row per CDR3 protein. The sample lists over 1,500,000 distinct CDR3 sequences; 49% were seen once. Source material: blood. The source is a woman aged 40 to 50 in good health. Both conserved end residues are part of each CDR3. Size tells how often a clone was seen (once, few, many) or the class of an expanded clone, and some rows leave it out.

clone_size: .
v_call: TRBV6-2/TRBV6-3
j_call: TRBJ2-1
cdr3_aa: CASSDRSDEFF

clone_size: few
v_call: TRBV5-1
j_call: TRBJ2-5
cdr3_aa: CASSLEVTGVGETQYF

clone_size: few
v_call: TRBV3-1
j_call: TRBJ2-3
cdr3_aa: CASSQTKGMSTDTQYF

clone_size: .
v_call: TRBV5-1
j_call: .
cdr3_aa: CASSSGVNYEQYF

clone_size: .
v_call: TRBV15
j_call: TRBJ2-7
cdr3_aa: CATSRGQEQYF

clone_size: few
v_call: TRBV20-1
j_call: TRBJ2-3
cdr3_aa: CSAGGTSGALSTDTQYF

clone_size: .
v_call: TRBV12-3/TRBV12-4
j_call: TRBJ2-1
cdr3_aa: CASTLSSGGYNEQFF

clone_size: .
v_call: TRBV28
j_call: TRBJ2-5
cdr3_aa: CASSPGQGLSTGQYF

clone_size: .
v_call: TRBV9
j_call: TRBJ2-1
cdr3_aa: CASSAALGEGEQFF

clone_size: .
v_call: TRBV6-6
j_call: TRBJ2-7
cdr3_aa: CASSYGRGLDEQYF

clone_size: many
v_call: TRBV11-2
j_call: TRBJ2-6
cdr3_aa: CASSLARGTSGANVLTF

clone_size: few
v_call: TRBV7-7
j_call: TRBJ2-5
cdr3_aa: CASSYSGGREETQYF

clone_size: few
v_call: TRBV20-1
j_call: TRBJ2-5
cdr3_aa: CSARDQARGETQYF

clone_size: few
v_call: TRBV4-1
j_call: TRBJ2-7
cdr3_aa: CASSQQSGSEQYF